What follows are 19 T cell receptor beta chains derived from one specimen sequenced in a study of T cell responses to AZD1222 COVID-19 vaccine. TCRdb's table, derived via immunoSEQ multiplex PCR, lists solely in-frame clones and lacks some. This repertoire shows roughly 60,000 clones, roughly 89% found once; its top ten account for around 5%. The specimen was peripheral blood, collected on day 0 of AZD1222 vaccination. Receptor source: an adult in good health.

The rearrangement joins TRBV7-8 to TRBJ2-7, with D maybe TRBD1 (5 bases). CDR1 SGHVS and CDR2 FQNEAQ come from the germline V gene. This CDR3 is built from 18 residues. V shed 1 base and J shed 4 bases, with 23 bases lying between them. The DNA for the CDR3 is TGTGCCAGCAGCTTAGTCCCTGACAGTTTCGATCGCCAATACGAGCAGTACTTC. Amino acid sequence: CASSLVPDSFDRQYEQYF.

The V call is TRBV9, the J call TRBJ2-7; D is possibly TRBD2 (6 bases). Per the germline V gene, CDR1 is SGDLS and CDR2 is YYNGEE. The CDR3 extends over 15 amino acids. V lost 0 bases, J lost 1 base, and 11 bases lay in between. The CDR3 protein is CASSVGRDLSYEQYF. CDR3 DNA: TGTGCCAGCAGCGTAGGCCGGGACTTATCCTACGAGCAGTACTTC.

The CDR3 coding sequence is TGTGCCAGCAGCCCGAATAGATATGGCTACACCTTC. Amino acid sequence: CASSPNRYGYTF. The chain links TRBV11-2 to TRBJ1-2; D remains ambiguous. This CDR3 comprises 12 residues. Germline values: CDR1 SGHAT, CDR2 FQNNGV. V lost 5 bases to trimming and J lost 5 bases, with 9 bases between them.

The chain links TRBV19 to TRBJ1-1, with a weak D call TRBD1 (6 bases). With 4 bases removed from V and 1 base from J, the gap between germline ends came to 10 bases. In germline, CDR1 is LNHDA, CDR2 SQIVND (reference sequence). The length of the CDR3 is 14 residues. CDR3 nucleotides: TGTGCCAGTAGTACGGGACATCAGAACACTGAAGCTTTCTTT. It translates to CASSTGHQNTEAFF.

CDR3 nucleotide sequence: TGTGCCAGTAGTATCTCCCTCGGGGAGGGAGGTTGGCAGCCCCAGCATTTT. This translates into CASSISLGEGGWQPQHF. V is TRBV19 and J is TRBJ1-5; D call uncertain. Looked up from germline, CDR1 is LNHDA and CDR2 is SQIVND (reference sequence). V lost 3 bases and J lost 7, with 22 bases in between. The CDR3 length is 17 residues. Full variable domain (outside the CDR3, taken from reference TRBV19 and TRBJ1-5): DGGITQSPKYLFRKEGQNVTLSCEQNLNHDAMYWYRQDPGQGLRLIYYSQIVNDFQKGDIAEGYSVSREKKESFPLTVTSAQKNPTAFYLCASSISLGEGGWQPQHFGDGTRLSIL.

The chain recombines TRBV19 with TRBJ1-2; D ambiguous. The V gene lost 5 bases and the J gene lost 2 bases, with 18 bases spanning the gap. The CDR3 covers 16 residues. In germline, CDR1 is LNHDA, CDR2 SQIVND (reference sequence). CDR3 sequence (DNA): TGTGCCAGTAGTTTGTATAGGGATCCAGCAAACTATGGCTACACCTTC. Protein: CASSLYRDPANYGYTF.

The chain joins TRBV6-5 to TRBJ1-2; unclear D gene. Germline assignment: CDR1 MNHEY and CDR2 SVGAGI. V lost 6 bases to trimming and J lost 2 bases, with 13 bases between them. This CDR3 is built from 14 residues. This CDR3 reads CASREGGRNYGYTF. The CDR3 coding sequence is TGTGCCAGCAGGGAGGGAGGACGGAACTATGGCTACACCTTC.

The chain is built from TRBV3-1 (or the pseudogene TRBV3-2) and TRBJ1-4; unclear D gene. The V gene lost 0 bases and the J gene lost 11 bases, with 7 bases spanning the gap. Germline V lookup: CDR1 LGHDT, CDR2 YNNKEL (reference sequence). This CDR3 contains 12 residues. CDR3 amino acids: CASSQELSKLFF. The CDR3 nucleotides read TGTGCCAGCAGCCAAGAGCTTTCGAAACTGTTTTTT.

The rearrangement uses TRBV28 and TRBJ1-1, with D tentatively TRBD1 (6 bases). CDR1 MDHEN and CDR2 SYDVKM come from the germline V gene. The CDR3 totals 13 residues. With 9 bases removed from V and 5 bases from J, the gap between germline ends came to 16 bases. The DNA for the CDR3 is TGTGCCAGTCTGATGGGGGGGCGGACTGAAGCTTTCTTT. Translated, it gives CASLMGGRTEAFF. The full variable domain, completed using reference TRBV28 and TRBJ1-1, is DVKVTQSSRYLVKRTGEKVFLECVQDMDHENMFWYRQDPGLGLRLIYFSYDVKMKEKGDIPEGYSVSREKKERFSLILESASTNQTSMYLCASLMGGRTEAFFGQGTRLTVV.

The chain carries TRBV7-9 and TRBJ1-1, with 9 bases fitting TRBD1. The CDR3 sequence is 14 residues long. The trim removed 5 bases at V and 5 bases at J, leaving 6 bases unmatched. The germline gives CDR1 SEHNR, CDR2 FQNEAQ (reference sequence). In nucleotides, the CDR3 is TGTGCCAGCAGCCAACAGGGGGCCGGGACTGAAGCTTTCTTT. It yields the protein CASSQQGAGTEAFF.

The chain joins TRBV2 to TRBJ1-5, with D tentatively TRBD1 (6 bases). Germline V gene sequence: CDR1 SNHLY, CDR2 FYNNEI. This CDR3 has 15 amino acids. The V gene lost 5 bases and the J gene lost 0 bases, with 11 bases spanning the gap. The CDR3, as DNA: TGTGCCAGCAGTAGTCAGGGGACTAGCAATCAGCCCCAGCATTTT. Translation: CASSSQGTSNQPQHF.

V and J are TRBV7-9 and TRBJ1-3, with unresolved D. The germline V and J ends were trimmed by 1 base and 4 bases, with 2 bases remaining between them. Germline assignment: CDR1 SEHNR and CDR2 FQNEAQ (reference sequence). This CDR3 is built from 12 residues. In nucleotides, the CDR3 is TGTGCCAGCAGCTTAGAGGGAAACACCATATATTTT. Its translation is CASSLEGNTIYF.

This chain joins TRBV19 and TRBJ2-1; TRBD2 aligns across 9 bases. This CDR3 has 15 amino acids. After removal of 5 bases from V and 5 bases from J, the junction contained 7 bases not matched to a gene. CDR1 and CDR2 from the germline V gene are LNHDA and SQIVND (reference sequence). CDR3 DNA: TGTGCCAGTAGTCAGACCGCGGGGGGGCACAATGAGCAGTTCTTC. It yields the protein CASSQTAGGHNEQFF.

The rearrangement links TRBV6-1 to TRBJ2-7; 7 nucleotides match TRBD2. CDR1 MNHNS and CDR2 SASEGT come from the germline V gene. The CDR3 is made up of 14 amino acids. The V gene end was trimmed by 0 bases and the J gene end by 4 bases; junction bases not matched to a gene: 3. The CDR3 reads CASSEAVGGYEQYF. The CDR3 DNA reads TGTGCCAGCAGTGAAGCGGTGGGGGGGTACGAGCAGTACTTC.

J is TRBJ1-5 and V is TRBV4-1; 7 bases match TRBD1. Germline V gene data show CDR1 as MGHRA and CDR2 as YSYEKL. Unmatched junction bases numbered 5, after V lost 1 base and J lost 2 bases. The CDR3 is 16 residues long. CDR3 coding DNA: TGCGCCAGCAGCCAAGGGTACAGGGGAGGCAATCAGCCCCAGCATTTT. This sequence encodes CASSQGYRGGNQPQHF.

DNA for the CDR3: TGTGCCAGCAGCGTCGACAGCTCCTACAATGAGCAGTTCTTC. Amino acids: CASSVDSSYNEQFF. V gene TRBV11-3 combines with J gene TRBJ2-1; possibly TRBD1 for D (5 bases). The V end was cut by 5 bases, the J end by 0 bases, with 8 bases between. This CDR3 is 14 amino acids long. From germline, CDR1 is SGHNT and CDR2 YENEEA.

The genes are TRBV11-2 and TRBJ2-7; D unresolved. V dropped 5 bases and J dropped 0 bases, with 14 bases sitting between them. This CDR3 has 15 residues. Looked up from germline, CDR1 is SGHAT and CDR2 is FQNNGV. CDR3 sequence: CASSQYMGNSYEQYF. The CDR3 DNA is TGTGCCAGCAGCCAATACATGGGGAACTCCTACGAGCAGTACTTC. Full variable domain (rest looked up from reference TRBV11-2 and TRBJ2-7): EAGVAQSPRYKIIEKRQSVAFWCNPISGHATLYWYQQILGQGPKLLIQFQNNGVVDDSQLPKDRFSAERLKGVDSTLKIQPAKLEDSAVYLCASSQYMGNSYEQYFGPGTRLTVT.

The CDR3 sequence is CASSPTPALSEGIISPLHF. The CDR3 DNA reads as TGTGCCAGCAGCCCCACACCGGCGTTATCAGAGGGGATCATTTCACCCCTCCACTTT. The chain uses TRBV7-8 and TRBJ1-6; TRBD1 might be the D (5 bases). From germline, CDR1 is SGHVS and CDR2 FQNEAQ. Trimming took 5 bases from V and 9 from J, leaving 29 bases between them. The CDR3 contains 19 residues.

This rearrangement joins TRBV7-9 to TRBJ2-1; 9 bases align to TRBD2. V lost 5 bases to trimming and J lost 8 bases; unmatched junction nucleotides: 16. Germline V gene data show CDR1 as SEHNR and CDR2 as FQNEAQ (reference sequence). The CDR3 covers 17 residues. Here the CDR3 reads CASSVVIAGAGVDEQFF. CDR3 in DNA: TGTGCCAGCAGCGTGGTAATAGCGGGGGCCGGGGTGGATGAGCAGTTCTTC.